Below, 29 T cell receptor beta chains from the same sample are listed, as sequenced in a study of long-term antiretroviral therapy in people with HIV. Researchers ran immunoSEQ v3.0 at survey level. Here immunoSEQ multiplex PCR was the method, and the copy in TCRdb shows in-frame clones only, minus some. There are 7,400 or so clones in the sample; 65% to 80% occur only once, and approximately 16% lies in the top ten. Material: unsorted PBMCs, obtained around 0.9 years before starting antiretroviral therapy. Receptor source: a man aged 35-49 years with HIV.

The chain has TRBV10-3 and TRBJ2-2; the D gene is possibly TRBD1 (5 bases). The length of the CDR3 is 14 residues. Germline V gene sequence: CDR1 ENHRY, CDR2 SYGVKD. Trimming pared 8 bases from V and 0 bases from J, leaving 10 bases between. In DNA, the CDR3 is TGTGCCATCGGTCAGGGCTCGAACACCGGGGAGCTGTTTTTT. It yields the protein CAIGQGSNTGELFF.

The CDR3 reads CASSPLLEAGVEQYF. CDR3 in DNA: TGTGCCAGCAGCCCTTTGTTAGAAGCGGGGGTCGAGCAGTACTTC. The genes are TRBV11-1 and TRBJ2-7; 8 bases match TRBD2. This CDR3 is 15 amino acids long. The germline gives CDR1 SGHAT, CDR2 FQDESV (reference sequence). V trimming: 5 bases; J trimming: 6 bases; junction bases outside the gene matches: 12.

The genes are TRBV2 and TRBJ2-7, with D maybe TRBD1 (6 bases). In germline, CDR1 is SNHLY, CDR2 FYNNEI. V was pared by 4 bases and J by 2 bases, with 9 bases between. The CDR3 loop spans 13 amino acids. The chain's CDR3 is CASSVRQAYEQYF. CDR3 bases: TGTGCCAGCAGTGTACGACAGGCCTACGAGCAGTACTTC.

V usage is TRBV19 and J usage is TRBJ2-2, with D tentatively TRBD2 (5 bases). Germline V gene sequence: CDR1 LNHDA, CDR2 SQIVND (reference sequence). CDR3 length: 13 amino acids. V dropped 3 bases and J dropped 6 bases, with 8 bases sitting between them. CDR3 sequence: CASSMFGAGELFF. The CDR3 coding sequence is TGTGCCAGTAGTATGTTCGGGGCCGGGGAGCTGTTTTTT.

This chain joins TRBV2 and TRBJ1-2; D is unresolved. The CDR3 runs to 12 residues. Germline CDR1 is SNHLY and CDR2 is FYNNEI. V lost 6 bases and J lost 7, with 12 bases in between. The CDR3 DNA reads as TGTGCCAGCAGCGACATCGACGGTGGCTACACCTTC. Amino acids: CASSDIDGGYTF.

This sequence joins TRBV29-1 and TRBJ1-1, with TRBD1 matching over 9 bases. The trim removed 7 bases at V and 0 bases at J, leaving 3 bases unmatched. The length of the CDR3 is 13 residues. Germline CDR1 reads SQVTM; CDR2 reads ANQGSEA. Written as DNA, the CDR3 is TGCAGCGCACGACAGGGGGTGAACACTGAAGCTTTCTTT. Translating gives CSARQGVNTEAFF.

J is TRBJ2-7 and V is TRBV10-3; D is uncertain. The length of the CDR3 is 14 residues. V dropped 0 bases and J dropped 2 bases, with 8 bases sitting between them. The germline V gene has CDR1 ENHRY and CDR2 SYGVKD. In DNA, the CDR3 is TGTGCCATCAGTGAGTCGTACAGCCCCTACGAGCAGTACTTC. Residues: CAISESYSPYEQYF.

This rearrangement joins TRBV30 to TRBJ1-2; maybe TRBD1 (5 bases). CDR3 size: 14 residues. The V gene's germline CDR1 is GTSNPN and CDR2 SVGIG (reference sequence). V shed 0 bases and J shed 8 bases, with 16 bases lying between them. CDR3 protein: CAWSVGDLLGGYTF. The DNA of the CDR3 is TGTGCCTGGAGTGTAGGGGACCTCTTGGGGGGCTACACCTTC.

The chain combines TRBV27 with TRBJ1-2, with a possible D match to TRBD1 (6 bases). Trimming removed 8 bases at V and 6 bases at J, with 10 bases between. The CDR3 is 11 amino acids. The germline V gene has CDR1 MNHEY and CDR2 SMNVEV (reference sequence). The CDR3 sequence is CASGQGNGYTF. The DNA for the CDR3 is TGTGCCAGCGGGCAGGGGAATGGCTACACCTTC.

V and J are TRBV27 and TRBJ2-1; no reliable D call. The germline V gene encodes CDR1 MNHEY and CDR2 SMNVEV (reference sequence). The length of the CDR3 is 13 residues. With 2 bases removed from V and 5 bases from J, the gap between germline ends came to 7 bases. The CDR3 DNA follows: TGTGCCAGCAGTTTAGACGCCAACAATGAGCAGTTCTTC. Its protein is CASSLDANNEQFF.

CDR3: CASSIGKSTDTQYF. DNA for the CDR3: TGTGCCAGTAGTATCGGGAAAAGCACAGATACGCAGTATTTT. This chain joins TRBV19 and TRBJ2-3; a possible D gene is TRBD2 (5 bases). CDR1 LNHDA and CDR2 SQIVND come from the germline V gene (reference sequence). Trimming shortened V by 3 bases and J by 0 bases, and 7 bases separated the two germline ends. The CDR3 spans 14 residues.

This clone came up once. The chain has TRBV30 and TRBJ2-7, with 8 positions matching TRBD2. V shed 0 bases, J shed 3 bases, and the junction held 7 bases outside the gene matches. The germline V gene has CDR1 GTSNPN and CDR2 SVGIG (reference sequence). This CDR3 contains 15 residues. CDR3 coding DNA: TGTGCCTGGAGTGTACCGAATAGCGGGGTCTACGAGCAGTACTTC. Translation gives CAWSVPNSGVYEQYF.

V gene TRBV9 combines with J gene TRBJ1-1; D unclear. The CDR3 length is 13 residues. In germline, CDR1 is SGDLS, CDR2 YYNGEE. V lost 0 bases to trimming and J lost 5 bases, with 8 bases between them. CDR3 protein: CASSVALGTEAFF. Written as DNA, the CDR3 is TGTGCCAGCAGCGTAGCTCTGGGGACTGAAGCTTTCTTT.

The rearrangement links TRBV19 to TRBJ2-5; either TRBD1 or TRBD2 may fit D (5 bases each). Trimming cost V 2 bases and J 1 base, with 8 bases left between them. Germline V gives CDR1 LNHDA, CDR2 SQIVND (reference sequence). The CDR3 is made up of 14 amino acids. The CDR3 here is CASSILGPQETQYF. CDR3 DNA sequence: TGTGCCAGTAGTATATTGGGACCCCAAGAGACCCAGTACTTC.

The chain links TRBV27 to TRBJ1-3, with D uncertain. Germline V gene lookup returns CDR1 MNHEY and CDR2 SMNVEV (reference sequence). This CDR3 spans 13 amino acids. The ends were cut back, 6 bases at V and 0 bases at J, with 6 bases in the middle. Here the CDR3 reads CASRDFSGNTIYF. DNA for the CDR3: TGTGCCAGCAGGGACTTCTCTGGAAACACCATATATTTT.

This clone turned up a few times. CDR3 sequence: CASSLDVLNEKLFF. CDR3 nucleotide sequence: TGCGCCAGCAGCTTGGACGTACTCAATGAAAAACTGTTTTTT. V gene TRBV5-1 combines with J gene TRBJ1-4; unclear D gene. CDR1 is SGHRS and CDR2 is YFSETQ in the germline V gene. The V end lost 0 bases, the J end lost 5 bases, and 8 bases lay between the germline ends. This CDR3 region has 14 residues.

The J gene is TRBJ2-7, the V gene TRBV28; D is unresolved. Germline lookup yields CDR1 MDHEN and CDR2 SYDVKM. Trimming took off 4 bases at V and 3 bases at J, with 7 bases between the two ends. The length of the CDR3 is 12 residues. CDR3: CASSSRHYEQYF. The CDR3 DNA is TGTGCCAGCAGTTCTAGACACTACGAGCAGTACTTC.

This rearrangement joins TRBV5-1 to TRBJ1-4; TRBD1 matches 12 bases. Germline V gene sequence: CDR1 SGHRS, CDR2 YFSETQ. The CDR3 has 18 residues. Unmatched junction bases numbered 11, after V lost 4 bases and J lost 4 bases. CDR3 sequence (DNA): TGCGCCAGCAGCCACGGGACAGGGGGCGCGGATCTTAATGAAAAACTGTTTTTT. Translated, it gives CASSHGTGGADLNEKLFF.

This clone was picked up one time. The chain joins TRBV29-1 to TRBJ2-2, with TRBD1 as a possible D gene (5 bases). Per germline, CDR1 SQVTM and CDR2 ANQGSEA. The CDR3 extends over 14 amino acids. V lost 0 bases to trimming and J lost 5 bases, with 10 bases between them. The CDR3 DNA reads TGCAGCGTTGAAGACCAGGGTTTTACCGGGGAGCTGTTTTTT. Encoded protein: CSVEDQGFTGELFF.

The V gene is TRBV29-1, the J gene TRBJ2-1; TRBD2 agrees at 11 bases. This CDR3 spans 13 amino acids. Germline CDR1 SQVTM, CDR2 ANQGSEA. After removal of 7 bases from V and 7 bases from J, the junction contained 6 bases not matched to a gene. The chain's CDR3 is CSASGGTLNEQFF. DNA of the CDR3: TGCAGCGCTAGCGGGGGGACCCTTAATGAGCAGTTCTTC.

The genes are TRBV9 and TRBJ2-7; D is perhaps TRBD2 (5 bases). V lost 4 bases and J lost 3, with 14 bases in between. Germline CDR1 SGDLS, CDR2 YYNGEE. This CDR3 comprises 14 residues. The CDR3 is CASSPLLGDYEQYF. Written as DNA, the CDR3 is TGTGCCAGCAGCCCACTCCTGGGAGACTACGAGCAGTACTTC.

The chain is built from TRBV5-6 and TRBJ2-7; perhaps TRBD1 as D (6 bases). V lost 3 bases to trimming and J lost 5 bases, with 12 bases between them. This CDR3 is built from 13 residues. Germline-derived CDR1 and CDR2 are SGHDT and YYEEEE. The CDR3 bases are TGTGCCAGCAGCTGGGGACACGGAGACGAGCAGTACTTC. It encodes CASSWGHGDEQYF.

The CDR3 protein is CASSSTGSGELFF. CDR3 DNA sequence: TGTGCCAGCAGCTCAACAGGGTCCGGGGAGCTGTTTTTT. The V gene is TRBV11-2, the J gene TRBJ2-2; tentatively, D is TRBD1 (6 bases). V lost 4 bases and J 6 bases, leaving 9 bases between the germline ends. Germline V gives CDR1 SGHAT, CDR2 FQNNGV. The CDR3 extends over 13 amino acids.

The J gene is TRBJ1-6, the V gene TRBV14; D not certain. The V end was cut by 1 base, the J end by 10 bases, with 11 bases between. CDR3 length: 14 residues. Looked up from germline, CDR1 is SGHDN and CDR2 is FVKESK. The CDR3: CASSQVRLGSPLHF. Written as DNA, the CDR3 is TGTGCCAGCAGCCAAGTAAGACTTGGCTCACCCCTCCACTTT.

This chain links TRBV5-1 with TRBJ1-2; the match to TRBD1 covers 8 bases. The ends lost 4 bases at V and 5 bases at J; junction bases unmatched: 10. CDR3 length: 15 residues. Germline values: CDR1 SGHRS, CDR2 YFSETQ. CDR3 loop: CASSQDRVEIYGYTF. The CDR3 bases are TGCGCCAGCAGCCAGGACAGGGTTGAAATTTATGGCTACACCTTC.

This chain links TRBV19 with TRBJ2-3, with D perhaps being TRBD1 or TRBD2 (5 bases each). V lost 5 bases, J lost 2 bases, and 20 bases lay in between. Germline CDR1 reads LNHDA; CDR2 reads SQIVND (reference sequence). The CDR3 extends over 17 amino acids. The CDR3 DNA reads as TGTGCCAGTAGTGACCATATCGGGGCCCTTAACACAGATACGCAGTATTTT. This codes for CASSDHIGALNTDTQYF.

By its share, this clone is large. J is TRBJ1-2 and V is TRBV25-1; 8 bases fit TRBD1. Losses at the gene ends were 1 base for V and 8 bases for J; bases not matched to a gene: 9. Per germline, CDR1 MGHDK and CDR2 SYGVNS. This CDR3 is 15 amino acids long. CDR3 in amino acids: CASSESGTGWWGYTF. CDR3 nucleotide sequence: TGTGCCAGCAGTGAATCAGGGACAGGTTGGTGGGGCTACACCTTC.

The chain uses TRBV19 and TRBJ2-1; 9 nucleotides match TRBD2. CDR1 and CDR2 (germline): LNHDA, SQIVND (reference sequence). This CDR3 is 17 amino acids long. Trimming took 0 bases from V and 4 from J; bases not matched to a gene: 7. The CDR3, as DNA: TGTGCCAGTAGTATAGATTGGGCTAGCGGGGAGTACAATGAGCAGTTCTTC. Translating gives CASSIDWASGEYNEQFF.

The chain recombines TRBV9 with TRBJ1-1, with TRBD1 as a possible D gene (5 bases). Per the germline V gene, CDR1 is SGDLS and CDR2 is YYNGEE. Trimming cost V 0 bases and J 4 bases, with 13 bases left between them. The CDR3 sequence is 15 residues long. In DNA, the CDR3 is TGTGCCAGCAGCGTAGAATGGGGAAGGGGCACTGAAGCTTTCTTT. This sequence encodes CASSVEWGRGTEAFF.